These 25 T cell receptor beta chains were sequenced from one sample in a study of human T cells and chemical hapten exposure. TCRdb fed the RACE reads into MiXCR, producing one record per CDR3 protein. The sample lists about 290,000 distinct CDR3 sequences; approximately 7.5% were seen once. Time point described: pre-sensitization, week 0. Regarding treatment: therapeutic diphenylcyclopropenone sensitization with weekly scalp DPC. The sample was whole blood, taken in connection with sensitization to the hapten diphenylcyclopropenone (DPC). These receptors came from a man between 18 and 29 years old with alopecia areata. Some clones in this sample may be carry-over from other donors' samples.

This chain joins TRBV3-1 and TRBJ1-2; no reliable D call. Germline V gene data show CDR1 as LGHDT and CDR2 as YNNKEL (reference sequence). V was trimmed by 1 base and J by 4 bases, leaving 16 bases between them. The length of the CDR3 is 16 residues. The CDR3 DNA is TGTGCCAGCAGCCAAGTGGGCAAAGAATATGGCTATGGCTACACCTTC. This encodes CASSQVGKEYGYGYTF.

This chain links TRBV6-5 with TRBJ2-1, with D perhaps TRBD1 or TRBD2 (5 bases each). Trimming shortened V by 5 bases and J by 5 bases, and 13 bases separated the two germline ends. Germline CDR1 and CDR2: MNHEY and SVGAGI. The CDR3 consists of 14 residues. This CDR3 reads CASSKRGRDNEQFF. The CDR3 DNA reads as TGTGCCAGCAGTAAGAGGGGTAGGGACAATGAGCAGTTCTTC.

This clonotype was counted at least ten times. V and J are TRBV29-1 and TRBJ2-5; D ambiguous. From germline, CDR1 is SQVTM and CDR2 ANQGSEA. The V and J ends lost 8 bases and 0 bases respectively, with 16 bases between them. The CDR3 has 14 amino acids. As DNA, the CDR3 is TGCAGCCCCCCCCCCAAACCGTACCAAGAGACCCAGTACTTC. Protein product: CSPPPKPYQETQYF.

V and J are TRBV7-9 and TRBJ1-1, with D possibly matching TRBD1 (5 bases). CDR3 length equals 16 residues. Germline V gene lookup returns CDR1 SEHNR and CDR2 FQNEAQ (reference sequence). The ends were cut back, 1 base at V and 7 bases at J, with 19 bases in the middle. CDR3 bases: TGTGCCAGCAGCTTAGACAGAAAGGGTTGGGGCTTTGAAGCTTTCTTT. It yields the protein CASSLDRKGWGFEAFF.

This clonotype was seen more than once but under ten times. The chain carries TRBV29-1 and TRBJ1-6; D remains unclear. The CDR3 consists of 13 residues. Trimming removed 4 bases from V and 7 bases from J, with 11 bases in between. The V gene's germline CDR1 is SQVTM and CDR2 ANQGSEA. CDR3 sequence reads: CSVGGMGNSPLHF. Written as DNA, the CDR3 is TGCAGCGTTGGCGGAATGGGGAATTCACCCCTCCACTTT.

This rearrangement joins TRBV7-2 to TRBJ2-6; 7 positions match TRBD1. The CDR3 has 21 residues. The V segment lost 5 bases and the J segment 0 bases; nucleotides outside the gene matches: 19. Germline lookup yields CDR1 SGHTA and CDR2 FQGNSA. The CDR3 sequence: CASSPKSPRDRPLSGANVLTF. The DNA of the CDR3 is TGTGCCAGCAGCCCTAAAAGTCCCCGGGACAGACCACTCTCTGGGGCCAACGTCCTGACTTTC.

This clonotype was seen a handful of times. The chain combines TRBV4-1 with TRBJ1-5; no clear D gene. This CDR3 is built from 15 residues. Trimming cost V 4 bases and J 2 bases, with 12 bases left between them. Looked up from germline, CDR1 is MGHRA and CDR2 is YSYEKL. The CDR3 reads CASSPSRYGNQPQHF. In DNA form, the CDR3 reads TGCGCCAGCAGCCCCTCCCGTTACGGCAATCAGCCCCAGCATTTT.

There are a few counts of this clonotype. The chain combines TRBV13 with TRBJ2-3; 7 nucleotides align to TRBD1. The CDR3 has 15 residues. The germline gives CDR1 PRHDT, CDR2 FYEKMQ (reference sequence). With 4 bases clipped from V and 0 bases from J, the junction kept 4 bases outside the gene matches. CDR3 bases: TGTGCCAGCAGCTCCGACAGGGCTAGCACAGATACGCAGTATTTT. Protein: CASSSDRASTDTQYF.

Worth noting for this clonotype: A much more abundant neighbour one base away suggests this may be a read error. CDR3 loop: CASSFSDNEQFF. In nucleotides, the CDR3 is TGTGCCAGCAGCTTTTCCGACAATGAGCAGTTCTTC. The V gene is TRBV11-2, the J gene TRBJ2-1, with no clear D. Germline CDR1 SGHAT, CDR2 FQNNGV. Between the trimmed V and J ends, which lost 3 bases and 5 bases, there was a span of 5 bases. This CDR3 has 12 residues.

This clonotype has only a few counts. The CDR3 protein is CASKQGYEQYF. The CDR3, as DNA: TGTGCCAGCAAGCAGGGATACGAGCAGTACTTC. The chain carries TRBV6-2 or TRBV6-3 and TRBJ2-7; D might be TRBD1 (5 bases). Trimming pared 7 bases from V and 4 bases from J, leaving 8 bases between. The germline gives CDR1 MNHEY, CDR2 SVGEGT. The CDR3 covers 11 residues.

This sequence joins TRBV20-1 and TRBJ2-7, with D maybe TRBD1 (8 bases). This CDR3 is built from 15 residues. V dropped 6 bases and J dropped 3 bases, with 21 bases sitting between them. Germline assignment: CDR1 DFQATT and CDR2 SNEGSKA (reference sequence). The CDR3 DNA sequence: TGCAGTGCCCCTCCTGTACAGGGGGGGAACTACGAGCAGTACTTC. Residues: CSAPPVQGGNYEQYF.

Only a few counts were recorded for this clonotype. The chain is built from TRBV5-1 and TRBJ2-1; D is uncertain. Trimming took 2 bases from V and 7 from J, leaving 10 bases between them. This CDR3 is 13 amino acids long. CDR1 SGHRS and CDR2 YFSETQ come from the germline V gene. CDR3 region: CASSFDESNEQFF. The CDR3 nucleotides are TGCGCCAGCAGCTTTGATGAATCGAATGAGCAGTTCTTC. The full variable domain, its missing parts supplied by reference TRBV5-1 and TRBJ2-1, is KAGVTQTPRYLIKTRGQQVTLSCSPISGHRSVSWYQQTPGQGLQFLFEYFSETQRNKGNFPGRFSGRQFSNSRSEMNVSTLELGDSALYLCASSFDESNEQFFGPGTRLTVL.

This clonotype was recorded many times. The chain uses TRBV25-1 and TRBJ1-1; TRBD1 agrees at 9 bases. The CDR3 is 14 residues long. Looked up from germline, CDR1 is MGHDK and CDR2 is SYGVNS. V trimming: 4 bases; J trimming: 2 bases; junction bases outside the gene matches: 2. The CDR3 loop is CASSADRGNTEAFF. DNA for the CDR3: TGTGCCAGCAGTGCGGACAGGGGCAACACTGAAGCTTTCTTT.

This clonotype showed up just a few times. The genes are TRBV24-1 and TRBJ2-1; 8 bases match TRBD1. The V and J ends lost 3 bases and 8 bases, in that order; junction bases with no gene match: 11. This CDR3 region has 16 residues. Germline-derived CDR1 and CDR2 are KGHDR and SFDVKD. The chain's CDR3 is CATSDPGTGPSDEQFF. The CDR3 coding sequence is TGTGCCACCAGTGATCCCGGGACAGGCCCAAGCGATGAGCAGTTCTTC.

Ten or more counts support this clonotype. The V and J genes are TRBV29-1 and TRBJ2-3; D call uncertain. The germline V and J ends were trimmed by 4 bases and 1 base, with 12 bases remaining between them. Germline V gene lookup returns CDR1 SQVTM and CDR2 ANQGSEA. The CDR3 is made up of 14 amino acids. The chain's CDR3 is CSVVRQMRTDTQYF. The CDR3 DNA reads TGCAGCGTTGTGAGGCAGATGCGCACAGATACGCAGTATTTT.

CDR3 nucleotides: TGCGCCAGCAGCTTAGGGGGGCCAAGGCAGCCCCAGCATTTT. Its translation is CASSLGGPRQPQHF. The chain has TRBV5-1 and TRBJ1-5; D is possibly TRBD1 (6 bases). CDR3 size: 14 residues. Trimming left V 2 bases short and J 7 bases short, with 13 bases between. The germline gives CDR1 SGHRS, CDR2 YFSETQ.

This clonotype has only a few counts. The CDR3: CASSFSTSGDNEQFF. CDR3 sequence (DNA): TGTGCCAGCAGTTTTTCGACTAGCGGGGACAATGAGCAGTTCTTC. The rearrangement uses TRBV27 and TRBJ2-1, with 11 bases fitting TRBD2. Germline V gene lookup returns CDR1 MNHEY and CDR2 SMNVEV (reference sequence). V shed 3 bases, J shed 5 bases, and the junction held 3 bases outside the gene matches. The length of the CDR3 is 15 residues.

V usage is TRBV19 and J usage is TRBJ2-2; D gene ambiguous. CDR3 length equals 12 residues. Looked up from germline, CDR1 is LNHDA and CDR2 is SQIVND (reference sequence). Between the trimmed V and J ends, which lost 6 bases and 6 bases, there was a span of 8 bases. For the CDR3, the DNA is TGTGCCAGTAGAAAATCCCCCGGGGAGCTGTTTTTT. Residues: CASRKSPGELFF.

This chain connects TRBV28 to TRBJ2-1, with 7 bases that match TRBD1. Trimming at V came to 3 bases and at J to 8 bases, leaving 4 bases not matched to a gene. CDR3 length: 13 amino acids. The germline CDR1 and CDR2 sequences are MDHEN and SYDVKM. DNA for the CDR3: TGTGCCAGCAGTTTGACAGGGTTCGATGAGCAGTTCTTC. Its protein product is CASSLTGFDEQFF.

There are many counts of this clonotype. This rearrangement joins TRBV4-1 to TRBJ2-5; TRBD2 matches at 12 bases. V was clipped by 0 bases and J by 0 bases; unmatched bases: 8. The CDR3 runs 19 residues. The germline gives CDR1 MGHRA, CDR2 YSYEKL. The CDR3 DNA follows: TGCGCCAGCAGCCAAGATCGTCTAGCGGGGGGGTCGTACCAAGAGACCCAGTACTTC. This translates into CASSQDRLAGGSYQETQYF.

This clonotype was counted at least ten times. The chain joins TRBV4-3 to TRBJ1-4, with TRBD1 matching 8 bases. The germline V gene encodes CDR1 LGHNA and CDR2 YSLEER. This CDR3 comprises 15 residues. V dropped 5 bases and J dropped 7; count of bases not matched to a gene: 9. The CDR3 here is CASSLSGTGGEKLFF. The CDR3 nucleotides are TGCGCCAGCAGCTTATCCGGGACAGGTGGTGAAAAACTGTTTTTT.

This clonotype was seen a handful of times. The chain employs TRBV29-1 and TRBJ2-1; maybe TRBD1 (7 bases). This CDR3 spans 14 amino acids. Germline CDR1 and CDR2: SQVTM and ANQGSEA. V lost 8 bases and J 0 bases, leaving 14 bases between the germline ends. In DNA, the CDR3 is TGCAGCTTGACAGGGAGGAGCTCCTACAATGAGCAGTTCTTC. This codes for CSLTGRSSYNEQFF.

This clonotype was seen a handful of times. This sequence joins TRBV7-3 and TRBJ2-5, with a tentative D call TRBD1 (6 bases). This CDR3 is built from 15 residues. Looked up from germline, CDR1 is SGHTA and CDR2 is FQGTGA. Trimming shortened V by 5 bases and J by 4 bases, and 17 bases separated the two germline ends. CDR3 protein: CASSPRSRTVETQYF. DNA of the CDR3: TGTGCCAGCAGCCCTAGATCTAGGACAGTAGAGACCCAGTACTTC. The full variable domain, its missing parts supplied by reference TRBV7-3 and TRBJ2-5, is GAGVSQTPSNKVTEKGKYVELRCDPISGHTALYWYRQSLGQGPEFLIYFQGTGAADDSGLPNDRFFAVRPEGSVSTLKIQRTERGDSAVYLCASSPRSRTVETQYFGPGTRLLVL.

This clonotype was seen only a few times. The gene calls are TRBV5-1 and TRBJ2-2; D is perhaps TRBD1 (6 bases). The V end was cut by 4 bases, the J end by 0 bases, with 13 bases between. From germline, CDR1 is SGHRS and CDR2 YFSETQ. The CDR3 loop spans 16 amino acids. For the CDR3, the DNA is TGCGCCAGCAGCCACCGACAGGCTACGAACACCGGGGAGCTGTTTTTT. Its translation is CASSHRQATNTGELFF.

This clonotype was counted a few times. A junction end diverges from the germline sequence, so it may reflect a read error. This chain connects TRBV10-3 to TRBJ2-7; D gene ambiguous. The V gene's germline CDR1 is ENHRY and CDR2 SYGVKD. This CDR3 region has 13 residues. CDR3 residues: CVISPGHPYEQYF. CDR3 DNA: TGTGTCATCAGCCCCGGGCATCCCTACGAGCAGTACTTC.